The source of this T cell receptor beta chain is a study of cytomegalovirus exposure and HLA in healthy donors. Study outcomes and limitations: When analyzed later, a missense DCLRE1C variant was found to be linked to TCR beta V- and J-gene trimming. Sequences of the TCR beta chain were said to predict the HLA-A and HLA-B alleles of most subjects accurately.

This CDR3 has 16 residues. CDR1 is SGDLS, CDR2 YYNGEE, per germline. J was trimmed by 4 bases and V by 0 bases; bases with no gene match: 4. Regarding donors, all were healthy bone marrow donors. A remark on this clone: Its antigen remains unidentified.

The primer mix had 60 Vbeta and 13 Jbeta primers. The assay was immunoSEQ multiplex PCR, and TCRdb's table has in-frame clones only and misses some. The data contain 85,000 to 130,000 clones, 10% of them singletons. The material sequenced was PBMCs. The genes are TRBV9 and TRBJ2-2; 9 bases line up with TRBD2. The TCR comes from a man aged 40-49 years in good health and CMV-seropositive. In nucleotides, the CDR3 is TGTGCCAGCAGCGTAGGAAGCGGGAGGCGCACCGGGGAGCTGTTTTTT. Encoded protein: CASSVGSGRRTGELFF.